This T cell receptor (beta chain) was documented in a study of cytomegalovirus exposure and HLA in healthy donors. The ends were cut back, 5 bases at V and 2 bases at J, with 8 bases in the middle. In germline, CDR1 is SGHRS, CDR2 YFSETQ. The CDR3 totals 12 residues. Study outcomes and limitations: Some public TCRs appeared in many individuals, while most sequences were rare. In vitro, three CMV-associated chains proved specific for CMV antigens. Published work reported that the classifier diagnosed cytomegalovirus status with high specificity and sensitivity.

A remark on this clone: No antigen is known for it.

TCRdb keeps only in-frame clones here, not all; method: immunoSEQ multiplex PCR. The sample records about 110,000 clones, around 95% being singletons. The sample comprised PBMCs. V usage is TRBV5-1 and J usage is TRBJ2-7; D is perhaps TRBD2 (5 bases). The receptor's source is a woman younger than 35 in good health and CMV-seronegative. The CDR3 DNA reads TGCGCCAGCAGATCCGGGGCCTACGAGCAGTACTTC. The encoded protein is CASRSGAYEQYF.